Below, 20 T cell receptor beta chains from the same sample are listed, as sequenced in a study of blood T cell repertoires in COVID-19. Sequencing was performed with immunoSEQ multiplex PCR; in TCRdb, only in-frame clones are kept and a portion is missing. The sample holds about 61,000 clones, roughly 80% seen once. The sample comprised peripheral blood. All receptors come from an elderly man with active or convalescent COVID-19.

This rearrangement joins TRBV28 to TRBJ1-2, with a weak D call TRBD1 (5 bases). Looked up from germline, CDR1 is MDHEN and CDR2 is SYDVKM. Trimming left V 3 bases short and J 4 bases short, with 6 bases between. This CDR3 spans 12 amino acids. The CDR3 here is CASSFGAYGYTF. The CDR3 nucleotides read TGTGCCAGCAGTTTTGGGGCCTATGGCTACACCTTC.

This chain joins TRBV7-9 and TRBJ2-1; 7 bases line up with TRBD2. The germline CDR1 and CDR2 sequences are SEHNR and FQNEAQ (reference sequence). V lost 4 bases, J lost 7 bases, and 13 bases stayed unmatched. This CDR3 contains 16 residues. In DNA, the CDR3 is TGTGCCAGCAGCTCAGATCCCGTTGGGGGGGGGAATGAGCAGTTCTTC. Protein sequence: CASSSDPVGGGNEQFF.

A note on this clone: Its ends do not fully match the called genes, so a read error is possible. J is TRBJ1-6 and V is TRBV4-2; tentatively, D is TRBD1 (5 bases). CDR1 is LGHNA and CDR2 is YNFKEQ in the germline V gene. The CDR3 has 13 residues. CDR3 region: CASSQDDRDRYYF. The DNA of the CDR3 is TGTGCCAGCAGCCAAGATGATCGCGACAGATACTATTTT.

In this sample, this clone turned up once. The chain links TRBV5-1 to TRBJ2-2, with 7 nucleotides matching TRBD1. Germline trimming cut 0 bases from V and 2 bases from J; bases unmatched to any gene: 4. The CDR3 spans 16 residues. Germline V gene data show CDR1 as SGHRS and CDR2 as YFSETQ. The CDR3 coding sequence is TGCGCCAGCAGCTTGGTAGGGACAGTAAACACCGGGGAGCTGTTTTTT. Amino acid sequence: CASSLVGTVNTGELFF.

The V call is TRBV5-8, the J call TRBJ1-1; D gene ambiguous. The ends were cut back, 0 bases at V and 6 bases at J, with 12 bases in the middle. The CDR3 is 14 amino acids. CDR1 is SGHTS, CDR2 YDEGEE, per germline. The CDR3 DNA sequence: TGTGCCAGCAGCTTGGGTTACAGCTACGCTGAAGCTTTCTTT. It yields the protein CASSLGYSYAEAFF.

This chain links TRBV7-9 with TRBJ2-1; perhaps TRBD1 as D (6 bases). V was cut by 5 bases and J by 4 bases, with 12 bases left in between. The CDR3 contains 14 residues. Germline V gives CDR1 SEHNR, CDR2 FQNEAQ (reference sequence). Here the CDR3 reads CASSPMDSYNEQFF. CDR3 DNA sequence: TGTGCCAGCAGCCCCATGGACAGTTACAATGAGCAGTTCTTC. Filled out from reference TRBV7-9 and TRBJ2-1, the complete variable domain reads DTGVSQNPRHKITKRGQNVTFRCDPISEHNRLYWYRQTLGQGPEFLTYFQNEAQLEKSRLLSDRFSAERPKGSFSTLEIQRTEQGDSAMYLCASSPMDSYNEQFFGPGTRLTVL.

The chain links TRBV5-4 to TRBJ1-2; D unclear. Trimming left V 4 bases short and J 4 bases short, with 14 bases between. The CDR3 extends over 14 amino acids. CDR1 and CDR2 (germline): SGHNT, YYREEE (reference sequence). CDR3 amino acids: CASSQTSTAYGYTF. Here the CDR3 DNA reads TGTGCCAGCAGCCAAACCTCTACAGCCTATGGCTACACCTTC. The full variable domain, with the rest looked up from reference TRBV5-4 and TRBJ1-2, is ETGVTQSPTHLIKTRGQQVTLRCSSQSGHNTVSWYQQALGQGPQFIFQYYREEENGRGNFPPRFSGLQFPNYSSELNVNALELDDSALYLCASSQTSTAYGYTFGSGTRLTVV.

This rearrangement joins TRBV5-1 to TRBJ1-2, with D maybe TRBD1 (6 bases). The V gene lost 2 bases and the J gene lost 8 bases, with 16 bases spanning the gap. CDR1 is SGHRS, CDR2 YFSETQ, per germline. The length of the CDR3 is 14 residues. The CDR3 loop is CASSFGGITWGYTF. The CDR3 DNA follows: TGCGCCAGCAGCTTTGGGGGCATCACGTGGGGCTACACCTTC.

The rearrangement joins TRBV3-1 (or the pseudogene TRBV3-2) to TRBJ1-2; 11 bases are a match to TRBD1. Per the germline V gene, CDR1 is LGHDT and CDR2 is YNNKEL (reference sequence). The CDR3 has 17 residues. Trimming took 1 base from V and 6 from J; bases not matched to a gene: 10. The CDR3 reads CASSQGPGQGDVHGYTF. Here the CDR3 DNA reads TGTGCCAGCAGCCAAGGGCCGGGACAGGGGGATGTGCATGGCTACACCTTC.

This clone has just a few counts. This chain links TRBV5-4 with TRBJ2-3, with TRBD2 matching over 9 bases. The CDR3 is 15 amino acids. In germline, CDR1 is SGHNT, CDR2 YYREEE (reference sequence). J was trimmed by 5 bases and V by 4 bases; bases with no gene match: 8. The CDR3 loop reads CASSPGLARRDTQYF. The CDR3 region has the DNA TGTGCCAGCAGCCCGGGACTAGCAAGGAGAGATACGCAGTATTTT.

The chain couples TRBV16 to TRBJ1-6; 7 bases agree with TRBD1. The germline CDR1 and CDR2 sequences are KGHSY and FQNENV. The CDR3 is 14 amino acids. Unmatched junction bases numbered 9, after V lost 2 bases and J lost 14 bases. The CDR3 protein is CASSQEEGAGSLHF. CDR3 coding DNA: TGTGCCAGCAGCCAAGAAGAGGGGGCTGGTTCCCTCCACTTT.

This clone showed up just a few times. The V call is TRBV19, the J call TRBJ2-7, with a tentative D call TRBD1 (5 bases). Germline V CDR1 and CDR2: LNHDA, SQIVND (reference sequence). This CDR3 spans 15 amino acids. The V gene lost 5 bases and the J gene lost 4 bases, with 18 bases spanning the gap. CDR3 residues: CASSPSPLDTYEQYF. The DNA for the CDR3 is TGTGCCAGTAGTCCAAGCCCCCTGGACACGTACGAGCAGTACTTC.

The rearrangement joins TRBV6-2 or TRBV6-3 to TRBJ2-3, with TRBD2 matching over 7 bases. Germline CDR1 reads MNHEY; CDR2 reads SVGEGT. There are 15 residues in the CDR3. J gave up 5 bases and V 4 bases, and 9 bases lay outside the gene matches. CDR3 amino acids: CASSLAEGGRDTQYF. In DNA, the CDR3 is TGTGCCAGCAGTTTAGCGGAGGGAGGGAGAGATACGCAGTATTTT.

The genes are TRBV7-6 and TRBJ2-2; 7 bases are shared with TRBD1. CDR3 length equals 17 residues. V shed 5 bases, J shed 5 bases, and the junction held 14 bases outside the gene matches. CDR1 is SGHVS and CDR2 is FNYEAQ in the germline V gene. The CDR3 loop reads CASSQRPEGTATGELFF. Written as DNA, the CDR3 is TGTGCCAGCAGCCAACGCCCCGAAGGGACAGCGACCGGGGAGCTGTTTTTT.

The chain links TRBV6-5 to TRBJ2-7; maybe TRBD2 (6 bases). Looked up from germline, CDR1 is MNHEY and CDR2 is SVGAGI. Trimming took 2 bases from V and 0 from J, leaving 8 bases between them. The CDR3 extends over 14 amino acids. The CDR3 DNA sequence: TGTGCCAGCAGTTACAGCGGGTACTCCTACGAGCAGTACTTC. Its protein is CASSYSGYSYEQYF.

This clone was observed at least ten times. The CDR3 bases are TGTGCCAGCAGCCAACTGGCATACGAGCAGTACTTC. This gives the protein CASSQLAYEQYF. This chain joins TRBV16 and TRBJ2-7; unclear D gene. The CDR3 covers 12 residues. Trimming removed 2 bases from V and 4 bases from J, with 6 bases in between. Per germline, CDR1 KGHSY and CDR2 FQNENV.

V is TRBV11-2 and J is TRBJ2-7, with TRBD2 identical over 11 bases. With 1 base clipped from V and 1 base from J, the junction kept 6 bases outside the gene matches. CDR1 and CDR2 from the germline V gene are SGHAT and FQNNGV. The CDR3 covers 17 residues. CDR3 nucleotides: TGTGCCAGCAGCTTAGGGACTAGCGGGTTTTATTCCTACGAGCAGTACTTC. This sequence encodes CASSLGTSGFYSYEQYF.

This clone was counted between two and nine times. DNA for the CDR3: TGTGCCAGCAGTTTCGATGCCGGACAGGGCGGTGAAAAACTGTTTTTT. It yields the protein CASSFDAGQGGEKLFF. This sequence joins TRBV27 and TRBJ1-4, with TRBD1 matching over 8 bases. The CDR3 totals 16 residues. The germline CDR1 and CDR2 sequences are MNHEY and SMNVEV (reference sequence). After removal of 3 bases from V and 7 bases from J, the junction contained 10 bases not matched to a gene.

The chain recombines TRBV7-2 with TRBJ2-7, with TRBD2 identical over 7 bases. With 2 bases clipped from V and 2 bases from J, the junction kept 3 bases outside the gene matches. Germline CDR1 and CDR2: SGHTA and FQGNSA. The CDR3 is 14 amino acids. The DNA for the CDR3 is TGTGCCAGCAGCTTACTAGCGGTTGCCTACGAGCAGTACTTC. It codes for CASSLLAVAYEQYF.

This clone occurred a few times. This sequence joins TRBV24-1 and TRBJ2-3; 8 bases line up with TRBD2. The germline V gene encodes CDR1 KGHDR and CDR2 SFDVKD. This CDR3 is built from 17 residues. The V and J ends lost 1 base and 0 bases, in that order; junction bases with no gene match: 5. CDR3 in amino acids: CATSDFQAGGSTDTQYF. CDR3 nucleotides: TGTGCCACCAGTGATTTCCAGGCGGGGGGAAGCACAGATACGCAGTATTTT.